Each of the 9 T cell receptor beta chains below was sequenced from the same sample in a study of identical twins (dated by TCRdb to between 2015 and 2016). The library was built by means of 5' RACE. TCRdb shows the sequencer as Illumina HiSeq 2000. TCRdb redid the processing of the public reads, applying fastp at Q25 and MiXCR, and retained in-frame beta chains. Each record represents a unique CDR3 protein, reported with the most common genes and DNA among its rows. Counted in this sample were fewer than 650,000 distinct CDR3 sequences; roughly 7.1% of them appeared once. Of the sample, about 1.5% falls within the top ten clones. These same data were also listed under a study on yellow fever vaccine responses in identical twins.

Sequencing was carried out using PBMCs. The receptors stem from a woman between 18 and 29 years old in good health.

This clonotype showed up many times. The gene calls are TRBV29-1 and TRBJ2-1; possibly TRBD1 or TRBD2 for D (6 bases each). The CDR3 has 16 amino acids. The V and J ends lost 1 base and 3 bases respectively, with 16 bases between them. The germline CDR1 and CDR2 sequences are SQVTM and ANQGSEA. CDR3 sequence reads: CSVEGRAQGIYNEQFF. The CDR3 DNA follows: TGCAGCGTTGAAGGGAGGGCTCAGGGGATCTACAATGAGCAGTTCTTC.

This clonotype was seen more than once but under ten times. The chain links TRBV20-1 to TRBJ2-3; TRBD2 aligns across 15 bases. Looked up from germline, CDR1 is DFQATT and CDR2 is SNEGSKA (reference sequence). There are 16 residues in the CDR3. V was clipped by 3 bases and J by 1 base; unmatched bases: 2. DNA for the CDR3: TGCAGTGCTAGTGGACTAGCGGGAGGGGGCACAGATACGCAGTATTTT. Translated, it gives CSASGLAGGGTDTQYF.

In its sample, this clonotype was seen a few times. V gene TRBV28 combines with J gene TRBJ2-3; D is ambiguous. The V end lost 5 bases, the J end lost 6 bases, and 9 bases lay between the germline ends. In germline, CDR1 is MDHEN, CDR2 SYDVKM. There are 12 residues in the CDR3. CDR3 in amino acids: CASSPDLDTQYF. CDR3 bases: TGTGCCAGCAGTCCCGACCTGGATACGCAGTATTTT.

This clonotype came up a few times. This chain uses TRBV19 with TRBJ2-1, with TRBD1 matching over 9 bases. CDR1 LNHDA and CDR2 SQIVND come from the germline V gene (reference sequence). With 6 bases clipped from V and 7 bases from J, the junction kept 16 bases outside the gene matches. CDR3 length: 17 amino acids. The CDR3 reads CASSRRSPGQGFNEQFF. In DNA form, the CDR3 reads TGTGCCAGTAGCCGCCGTTCTCCGGGACAGGGTTTTAATGAGCAGTTCTTC.

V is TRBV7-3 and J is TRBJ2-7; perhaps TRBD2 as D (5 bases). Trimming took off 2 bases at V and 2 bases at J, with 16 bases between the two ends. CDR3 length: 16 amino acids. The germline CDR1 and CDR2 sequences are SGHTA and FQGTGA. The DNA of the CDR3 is TGTGCCAGCAGCTTAGAGGGAAGCGCCCAGACCTACGAGCAGTACTTC. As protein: CASSLEGSAQTYEQYF.

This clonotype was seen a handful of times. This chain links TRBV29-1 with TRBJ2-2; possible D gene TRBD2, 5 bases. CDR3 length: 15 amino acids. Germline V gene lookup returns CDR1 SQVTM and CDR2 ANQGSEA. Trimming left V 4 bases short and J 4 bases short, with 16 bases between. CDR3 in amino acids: CSVATFSGITGELFF. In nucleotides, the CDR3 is TGCAGCGTTGCCACCTTTTCGGGAATCACCGGGGAGCTGTTTTTT.

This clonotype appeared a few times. The CDR3, as DNA: TGTGCCAGCAGTTTTACAGGGGGCGCACCTCAAGAGACCCAGTACTTC. It specifies CASSFTGGAPQETQYF. The chain employs TRBV28 and TRBJ2-5; 9 bases agree with TRBD1. This CDR3 is built from 16 residues. The germline V gene encodes CDR1 MDHEN and CDR2 SYDVKM. With 3 bases clipped from V and 2 bases from J, the junction kept 7 bases outside the gene matches.

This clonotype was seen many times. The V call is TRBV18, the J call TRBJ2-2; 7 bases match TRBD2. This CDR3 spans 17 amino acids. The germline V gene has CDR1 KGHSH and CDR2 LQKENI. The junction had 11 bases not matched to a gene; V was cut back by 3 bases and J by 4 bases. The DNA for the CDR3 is TGTGCCAGCTCACCGTTGCTTGGCGGGGGAACCACCGGGGAGCTGTTTTTT. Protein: CASSPLLGGGTTGELFF.

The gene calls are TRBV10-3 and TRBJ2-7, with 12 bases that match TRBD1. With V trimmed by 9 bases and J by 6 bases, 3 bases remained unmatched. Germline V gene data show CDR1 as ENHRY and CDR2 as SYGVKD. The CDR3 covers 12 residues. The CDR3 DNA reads TGTGCCATTGGGACAGGGGGCCCCGAGCAGTACGTC. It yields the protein CAIGTGGPEQYV.